This T cell receptor (beta chain) came from a study of T-cell reconstitution after alpha-beta-depleted transplantation in children. Study results and caveats: Where alpha-beta T cells came from about two months after transplant was reportedly several hundred expanded graft clones. After one year, T-cell counts and TCRbeta diversity mostly came from new T cells.

Trimming at V came to 2 bases and at J to 4 bases, leaving 8 bases not matched to a gene. Germline CDR1 and CDR2: SNHLY and FYNNEI. The CDR3 length is 16 residues. Preparing the TCRbeta library involved the use of unique molecular identifiers. TCRdb reprocessed the PCR reads via MiXCR and lists one record per CDR3 protein. Among 750,000 to 950,000 distinct CDR3 sequences listed, 16% were seen once. With respect to this clonotype: Its antigen is still unknown.

This receptor was identified in a male patient between 10 and 17 years old who had a stem cell transplant for acute lymphoblastic leukemia, so the T cells may come from the graft donor. This chain joins TRBV2 and TRBJ1-2; 9 bases align to TRBD1. The sequenced sample was PBMCs, mostly from graft donor cells, obtained 360 days after TCRalphabeta/CD19-depleted stem cell transplant. CDR3 bases: TGTGCCAGCAGTGAACGAAGGGGACAGGGCAGCTATGGCTACACCTTC. Its translation is CASSERRGQGSYGYTF.